This TCR beta chain was identified in a study of glioma-infiltrating T cells (dated by TCRdb to between 2015 and 2016). Regarding the study in general: TCR alpha- and beta-chain repertoires were sequenced from glioma tissue, non-neoplastic brain tissue and matched peripheral blood mononuclear cells. To gauge divergence between tissue and blood T-cell populations, every tissue-infiltrating repertoire was compared against the peripheral blood repertoire from the same patient. The paired cohort comprised three low-grade glioma patients, about eight primary glioblastoma patients and three non-glioma patients contributing non-neoplastic brain tissue. Overall results and qualifications from the work: VJ-independent divergence between tissue and blood was lower than expected in non-neoplastic patients but higher than expected in all gliomas, particularly low-grade gliomas. The group comparisons were based on small numbers of patients: three non-neoplastic, three low-grade glioma and roughly eight glioblastoma patients. Only a very small number of CDR3 sequences turned up in both tissue and blood, a result put down to high CDR3 diversity combined with limited sampling.

The iRepertoire nested amplicon-rescue multiplex PCR (arm-PCR) platform was used to amplify TCR alpha and beta CDR3 regions from RNA. The input for one-step reverse transcription and amplification was roughly 90-450 ng of tissue mRNA or PBMC total RNA. After bead purification, a secondary multiplex PCR added Illumina adapters, and libraries were gel-purified between 200 and 400 bp. The libraries contained internal 6-nucleotide barcodes that were used for demultiplexing. The libraries were sequenced on an Illumina MiSeq using 2x220 or 2x250 nucleotide paired-end reads. The study's own analysis went as follows. Paired reads were merged using FLASH 1.2.11 and aligned with BWA-MEM to the GRCh37 human genome, and TRA and TRB reads were then extracted. An IMGT-derived reference of cassette sequences and CDR3 motifs, with pseudogenes included, was used for V and J assignment. Three-frame translation of reads was performed, and productive CDR3s were defined as those with a C...FGXG motif and no stop codons. Unique combinations of V-J cassette pair and CDR3 amino acid sequence were defined as clonotypes. Reads were filtered by Hamming distance, thresholded by each sample's sequence error rate in mapped regions. Through fastp at Q25 and MiXCR, TCRdb rebuilt clones from the public reads, retaining in-frame beta chains. Every entry covers one CDR3 protein and lists the most common genes and DNA from its rows. The V and J calls were not made by the authors but by TCRdb's processing. This sample lists about 89,000 distinct CDR3 sequences; 23% were detected once. The top ten constitute over 5.5% of the sample.

CDR1 and CDR2 (MNHEY, SVGAGI) derive from the germline V gene. V loses 4 bases at its end and J loses 5 bases; junction bases beyond the gene matches: 8. CDR3 length: 16 amino acids, cysteine to phenylalanine. Just CDR3 DNA is preserved here, 48 bases in frame from base 1. On this clonotype: Its binding antigen is unknown. The input lacks base qualities; no much larger clone sits a single base away.

This clonotype was sampled from a human donor with low-grade glioma or glioblastoma, undergoing nonglioma brain surgery, or in good health (not recorded which). Recombination linked TRBV6-5 to TRBJ2-7; 13 central nucleotides agree with TRBD2. Sample: glioma tissue, nonneoplastic brain tissue, or PBMCs (not recorded which). The nucleotide sequence reads TGTGCCAGCAGTTTTCGGACTAGCGGGAGCGTCGACGAGCAGTACTTC. This translates into CASSFRTSGSVDEQYF.